This T cell receptor (beta chain) is drawn from a study of control samples from healthy donors and cancer patients. After removal of 3 bases from V and 11 bases from J, the junction contained 6 bases not matched to a gene. Germline CDR1 and CDR2: KGHDR and SFDVKD. This CDR3 region has 14 residues. Method: immunoSEQ multiplex PCR; TCRdb's copy keeps in-frame clones and lacks some. The data show 140,000 or so clones, just under 95% seen once. Material for sequencing was PBMCs. The origin of this receptor is a man between 60 and 70 years old with colorectal cancer. This chain connects TRBV24-1 to TRBJ2-6, with 7 positions matching TRBD1. Here the CDR3 reads CATSDMGQKDVLTF. DNA of the CDR3: TGTGCCACCAGTGATATGGGACAGAAAGACGTCCTGACTTTC.